This T cell receptor (beta chain) was profiled in a study of metastatic and nonmetastatic thyroid tumors. Germline values: CDR1 SNHLY, CDR2 FYNNEI. V was cut by 4 bases and J by 12 bases, with 21 bases left in between. The CDR3 consists of 15 residues. Per the original data handling: Clinicopathological groups differed in CDR3, with these differences serving to build a distant-metastasis classifier for papillary thyroid cancer. TCRdb used MiXCR to call clones anew from the PCR reads. TCRdb's processing, not the study's, gives the V and J calls here. The table lists fewer than 20,000 clones, 3.5% to 4.5% of them singletons, with under 25% in the top ten. Every patient was untreated before thyroid surgery.

Sequencing was performed on tumor tissue. The chain carries TRBV2 and TRBJ1-4; possible D gene TRBD1, 6 bases. The receptor comes from a female donor with papillary thyroid cancer or a benign thyroid nodule (not recorded which). Some clones in this sample may be carry-over from other donors' samples. DNA for the CDR3: TGTGCCAGCAGTGCAAACAGGGTATTCTTAGCGGAACTGTTTTTT. It encodes CASSANRVFLAELFF.